The sequence of this T cell receptor beta chain was determined in a study of T cell responses to AZD1222 COVID-19 vaccine. Study outcomes and limitations: Once two AZD1222 doses were given, Spike-specific TCR breadth and depth went up. Donors were largely white British and mainly female; clonal diversity was possibly underestimated. Just a handful of AZD1222 recipients tested seropositive at baseline. Repertoire sampling was restricted to post-peak T cell response timepoints.

Sequencing used immunoSEQ multiplex PCR; TCRdb keeps in-frame clones, though not all of them. The profile shows approximately 150,000 clones, 80% to 95% of them singletons. This CDR3 region has 17 residues. CDR1 is SGHNT and CDR2 is YENEEA in the germline V gene. Trimming shortened V by 2 bases and J by 2 bases, and 13 bases separated the two germline ends. With regard to this clone: Its specificity is unknown.

This specimen consisted of peripheral blood, obtained 28 days after the second AZD1222 dose. The receptor was isolated from an adult who received the AZD1222 COVID-19 vaccine. This rearrangement joins TRBV11-3 to TRBJ2-6; D is perhaps TRBD1 (7 bases). CDR3 in DNA: TGTGCCAGCAGCTTAAGGGGCGGGACAGCTGGGGCCAACGTCCTGACTTTC. This codes for CASSLRGGTAGANVLTF.